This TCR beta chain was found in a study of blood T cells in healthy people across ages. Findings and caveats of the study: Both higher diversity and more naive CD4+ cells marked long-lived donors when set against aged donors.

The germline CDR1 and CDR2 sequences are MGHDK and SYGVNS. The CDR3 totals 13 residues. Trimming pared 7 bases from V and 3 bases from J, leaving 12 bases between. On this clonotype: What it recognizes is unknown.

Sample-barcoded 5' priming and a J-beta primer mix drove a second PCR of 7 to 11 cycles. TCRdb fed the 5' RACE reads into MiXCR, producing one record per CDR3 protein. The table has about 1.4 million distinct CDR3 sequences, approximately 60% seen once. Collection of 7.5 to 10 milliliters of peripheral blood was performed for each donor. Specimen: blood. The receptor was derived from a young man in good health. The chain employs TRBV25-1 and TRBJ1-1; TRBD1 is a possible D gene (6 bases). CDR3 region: CASKAGDYTEAFF. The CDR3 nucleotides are TGTGCCAGCAAAGCAGGGGATTACACTGAAGCTTTCTTT.